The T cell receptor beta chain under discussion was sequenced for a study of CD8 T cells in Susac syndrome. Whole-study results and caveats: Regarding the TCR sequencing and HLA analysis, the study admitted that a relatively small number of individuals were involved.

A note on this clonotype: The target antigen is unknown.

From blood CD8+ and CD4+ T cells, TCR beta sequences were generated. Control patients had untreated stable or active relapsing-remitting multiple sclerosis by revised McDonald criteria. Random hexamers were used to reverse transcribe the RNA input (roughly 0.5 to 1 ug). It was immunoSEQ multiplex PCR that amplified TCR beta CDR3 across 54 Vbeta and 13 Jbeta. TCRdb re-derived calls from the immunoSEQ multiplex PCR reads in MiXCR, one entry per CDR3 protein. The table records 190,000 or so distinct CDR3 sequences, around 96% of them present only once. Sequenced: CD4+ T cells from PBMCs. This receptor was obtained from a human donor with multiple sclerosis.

This CDR3 reads CASSSGGQNYGYTF. The CDR3, as DNA: TGTGCCAGCAGCTCCGGGGGGCAGAACTATGGCTACACCTTC. The gene calls are TRBV7-9 and TRBJ1-2; D possibly corresponds to TRBD1 (6 bases). The V gene lost 4 bases and the J gene lost 2 bases, with 11 bases spanning the gap. CDR1 and CDR2 (germline): SEHNR, FQNEAQ (reference sequence). The CDR3 length is 14 residues.